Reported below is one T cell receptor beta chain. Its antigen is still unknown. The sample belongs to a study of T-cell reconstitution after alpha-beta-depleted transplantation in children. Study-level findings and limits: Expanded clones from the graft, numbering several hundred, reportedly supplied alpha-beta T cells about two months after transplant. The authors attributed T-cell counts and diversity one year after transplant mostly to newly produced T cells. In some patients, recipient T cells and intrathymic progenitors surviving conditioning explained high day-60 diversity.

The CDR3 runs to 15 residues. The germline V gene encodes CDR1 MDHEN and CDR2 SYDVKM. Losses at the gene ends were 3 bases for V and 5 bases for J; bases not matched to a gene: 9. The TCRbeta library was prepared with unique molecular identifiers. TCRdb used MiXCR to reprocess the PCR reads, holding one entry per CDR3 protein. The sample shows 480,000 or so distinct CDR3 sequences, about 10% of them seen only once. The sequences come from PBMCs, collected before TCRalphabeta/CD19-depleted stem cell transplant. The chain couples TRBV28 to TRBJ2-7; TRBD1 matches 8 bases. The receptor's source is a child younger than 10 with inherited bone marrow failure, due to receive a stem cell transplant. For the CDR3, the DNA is TGTGCCAGCAGTTTCCTCGGGACAGGTGTGCACGAGCAGTACTTC. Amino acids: CASSFLGTGVHEQYF. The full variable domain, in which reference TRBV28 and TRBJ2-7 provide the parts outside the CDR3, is DVKVTQSSRYLVKRTGEKVFLECVQDMDHENMFWYRQDPGLGLRLIYFSYDVKMKEKGDIPEGYSVSREKKERFSLILESASTNQTSMYLCASSFLGTGVHEQYFGPGTRLTVT.